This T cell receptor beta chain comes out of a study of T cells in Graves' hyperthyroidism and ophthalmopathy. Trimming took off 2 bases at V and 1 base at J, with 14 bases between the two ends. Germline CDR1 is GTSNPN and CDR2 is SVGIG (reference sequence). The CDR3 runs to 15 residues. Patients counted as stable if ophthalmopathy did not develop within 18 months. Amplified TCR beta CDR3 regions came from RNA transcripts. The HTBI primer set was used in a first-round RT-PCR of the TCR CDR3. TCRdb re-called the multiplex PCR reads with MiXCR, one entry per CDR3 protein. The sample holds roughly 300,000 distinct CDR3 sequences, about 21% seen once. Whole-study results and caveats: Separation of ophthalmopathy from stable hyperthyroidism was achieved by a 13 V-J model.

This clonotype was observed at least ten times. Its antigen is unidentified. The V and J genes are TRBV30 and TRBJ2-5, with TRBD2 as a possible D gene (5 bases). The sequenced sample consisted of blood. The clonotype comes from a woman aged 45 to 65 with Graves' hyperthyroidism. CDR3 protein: CAWSSPGLTQETQYF. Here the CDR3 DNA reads TGTGCCTGGAGTTCCCCGGGGTTAACCCAAGAGACCCAGTACTTC.